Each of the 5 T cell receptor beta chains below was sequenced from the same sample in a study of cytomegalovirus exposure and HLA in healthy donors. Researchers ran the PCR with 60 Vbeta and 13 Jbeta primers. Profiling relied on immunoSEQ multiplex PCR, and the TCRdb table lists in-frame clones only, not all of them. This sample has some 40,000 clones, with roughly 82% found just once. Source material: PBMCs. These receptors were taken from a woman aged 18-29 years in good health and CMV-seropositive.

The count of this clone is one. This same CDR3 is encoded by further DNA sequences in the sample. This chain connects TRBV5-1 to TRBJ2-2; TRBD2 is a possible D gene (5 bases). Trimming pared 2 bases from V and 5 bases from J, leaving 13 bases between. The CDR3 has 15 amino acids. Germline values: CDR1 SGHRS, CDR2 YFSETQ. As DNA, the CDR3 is TGCGCCAGCAGCTTCGATCTACTAGTTACCGGGGAGCTGTTTTTT. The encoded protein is CASSFDLLVTGELFF.

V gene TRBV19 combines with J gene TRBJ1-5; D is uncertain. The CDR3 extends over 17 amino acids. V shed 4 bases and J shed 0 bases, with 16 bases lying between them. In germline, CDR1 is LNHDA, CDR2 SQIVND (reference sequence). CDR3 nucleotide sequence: TGTGCCAGTAGTACCAGTGTCGGGAGCCGTAGCAATCAGCCCCAGCATTTT. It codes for CASSTSVGSRSNQPQHF.

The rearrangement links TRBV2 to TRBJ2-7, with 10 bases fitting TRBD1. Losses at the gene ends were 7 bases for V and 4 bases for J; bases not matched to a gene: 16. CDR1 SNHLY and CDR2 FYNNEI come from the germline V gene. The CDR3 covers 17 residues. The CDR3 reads CASTSPQGGQGKYEQYF. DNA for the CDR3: TGTGCCAGCACCTCTCCTCAAGGGGGACAGGGGAAGTACGAGCAGTACTTC.

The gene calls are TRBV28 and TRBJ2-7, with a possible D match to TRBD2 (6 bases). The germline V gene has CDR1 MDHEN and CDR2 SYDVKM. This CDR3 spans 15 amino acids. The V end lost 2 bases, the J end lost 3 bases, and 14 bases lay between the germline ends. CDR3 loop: CASSLLGGKGYEQYF. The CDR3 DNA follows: TGTGCCAGCAGTTTACTCGGGGGAAAGGGCTACGAGCAGTACTTC.

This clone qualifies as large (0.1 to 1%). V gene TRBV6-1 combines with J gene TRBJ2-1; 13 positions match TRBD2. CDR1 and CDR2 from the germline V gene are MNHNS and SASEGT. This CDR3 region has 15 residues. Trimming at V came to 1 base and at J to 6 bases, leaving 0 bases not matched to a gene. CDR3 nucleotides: TGTGCCAGCAGTGAAGGGACTAGCGGGAGCAATGAGCAGTTCTTC. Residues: CASSEGTSGSNEQFF.